This T cell receptor (gamma chain) was recovered during a study of Vδ1+ human thymocytes. Study-wide points: Unlike peripheral blood Vdelta1+ controls, thymic delta-chain sequences included approximately 21% Vdelta2 and few Vdelta3. In the thymus, TRG and TRD repertoires looked highly polyclonal with Gaussian CDR3 lengths.

The CDR3 runs to 11 residues. CDR1 is EGSTGY, CDR2 YDSYTSSV, per germline. Trimming took 2 bases from V and 11 from J; bases not matched to a gene: 6. Sequences come from RNA converted to cDNA by reverse transcription. The CDR3 regions were amplified by multiplex PCR from V-gene primers to a constant-region primer. TCRdb reanalysed the multiplex PCR reads via CATT. The repertoire holds 25,000 to 35,000 gamma-chain clones, with around a fifth as singletons. The sample holds a few counts of this clone. The target antigen is unknown. TCRdb shows a much larger clone's protein in place of this DNA's translation, and the two differ at residue 8, likely through a read error; the protein shown is translated from the DNA.

The chain joins TRGV4 to TRGJ1 or TRGJ2. The sequencing sample was made of Vdelta1+ gamma-delta thymocytes from the thymus. The subset is: FACS-sorted CD3+ TCRalphabeta- TCRVdelta1+ TCRVdelta2- thymocytes. The sequence derives from a boy younger than two who had congenital heart surgery. The CDR3 DNA sequence: TGTGCCACCTGGGATGAGTATGAGAAACTCTTT. It specifies CATWDEYEKLF.